This T cell receptor beta chain was sequenced in a study of T cell responses to AZD1222 COVID-19 vaccine. Study background: Second-dose groups at about 4 or about 12 weeks were pooled.

CDR3 size: 12 residues. V was clipped by 5 bases and J by 7 bases, with 9 bases between them. Germline loops: CDR1 MNHEY, CDR2 SVGAGI. Data came from immunoSEQ multiplex PCR; TCRdb stores just in-frame clones and leaves some out. The repertoire consists of under 200,000 clones, with roughly 92% occurring once and the leading ten covering 1.6%. The rearrangement links TRBV6-5 to TRBJ1-5, with unresolved D. The sequencing here drew on peripheral blood, taken on day 0 of AZD1222 vaccination. The sequence derives from an adult in good health. The chain's CDR3 is CASSQPPQPQHF. The DNA for the CDR3 is TGTGCCAGCAGTCAACCGCCCCAGCCCCAGCATTTT.